The sequence of this TCR beta chain was determined in a study of identifying expanded T cells in peripheral blood. Study findings and constraints: Approximately 1.1 clones differed between technical replicates, versus approximately 17 and 20 over time.

Healthy donors had no documented immune events, such as infections, while sampled. The CDR3 contains 14 residues. V was shortened by 5 bases and J by 3 bases, with 11 bases between the two germline ends. The V gene's germline CDR1 is LNHNV and CDR2 YYDKDF (reference sequence). In this sample, this clone turned up once. Its antigen is as yet unknown. TCRdb's table, derived via immunoSEQ multiplex PCR, lists solely in-frame clones and lacks some. Counted here are roughly 61,000 clones, approximately 89% occurring once; the ten biggest clones make up 3.6%. The gene calls are TRBV15 and TRBJ2-1; D might be TRBD1 or TRBD2, each matching 5 bases. Sequences were obtained from blood. The TCR originated in a person aged 18 to 75 in good health. The CDR3 region is CATSPGRSYNEQFF. The CDR3, as DNA: TGTGCCACCAGCCCGGGACGGAGCTACAATGAGCAGTTCTTC.